This entry concerns a single TCR beta chain. The antigen remains undetermined. V was pared by 7 bases and J by 4 bases, with 6 bases between. This CDR3 contains 10 residues. Looked up from germline, CDR1 is SQVTM and CDR2 is ANQGSEA. The sample originates from a study of T-cell reconstitution after alpha-beta-depleted transplantation in children. Unique molecular identifiers were incorporated during preparation of the TCRbeta library. TCRdb reanalysed the PCR reads using MiXCR and keeps one entry per CDR3 protein. The repertoire has more than 200,000 distinct CDR3 sequences, approximately 15% of them found once; the top ten carry just under 45%. Broader study findings: Some patients showed high day-60 TCRbeta diversity, which derived from surviving recipient T cells and thymic progenitors. The authors attributed T-cell counts and diversity one year after transplant mostly to newly produced T cells. Expanded clones from the graft, numbering several hundred, reportedly supplied alpha-beta T cells about two months after transplant.

The source is a male patient aged 2-15 years who had a stem cell transplant for acute lymphoblastic leukemia, so the T cells may come from the graft donor. The input for sequencing was PBMCs, mostly from graft donor cells, taken 360 days after TCRalphabeta/CD19-depleted stem cell transplant. The chain has TRBV29-1 and TRBJ2-3; D gene unclear. The CDR3 DNA reads TGCAGCGCGGACGCAGATACGCAGTATTTT. Amino acids: CSADADTQYF.